This T cell receptor beta chain was recovered during a study of T cells in Graves' hyperthyroidism and ophthalmopathy. This clonotype was detected only a few times. The CDR3 regions of TCR beta were amplified from RNA transcripts. HTBI primers were the set used in a first-round RT-PCR of the TCR CDR3. TCRdb passed the multiplex PCR reads through MiXCR, listing each CDR3 protein once. The table has roughly 530,000 distinct CDR3 sequences, roughly a sixth seen once. Sample: blood. This clonotype was obtained from a woman between 18 and 29 years old with Graves' ophthalmopathy.

CDR3 loop: CASSLLGTSTDTQYF. The CDR3 DNA reads as TGTGCCAGCAGCCTTCTTGGGACTAGCACAGATACGCAGTATTTT. This rearrangement joins TRBV5-4 to TRBJ2-3; D may be TRBD2 (6 bases). V lost 4 bases and J lost 0, with 12 bases in between. In germline, CDR1 is SGHNT, CDR2 YYREEE (reference sequence). This CDR3 contains 15 residues.